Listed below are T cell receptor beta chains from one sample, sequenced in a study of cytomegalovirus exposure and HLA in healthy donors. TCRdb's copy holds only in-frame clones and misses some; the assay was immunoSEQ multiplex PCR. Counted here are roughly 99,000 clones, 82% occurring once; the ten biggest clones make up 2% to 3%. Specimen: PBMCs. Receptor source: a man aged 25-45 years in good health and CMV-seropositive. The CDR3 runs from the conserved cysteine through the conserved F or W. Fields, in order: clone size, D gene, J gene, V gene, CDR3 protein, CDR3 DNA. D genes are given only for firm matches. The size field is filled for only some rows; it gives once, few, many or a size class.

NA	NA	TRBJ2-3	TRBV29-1	CSATNPDTQYF	TGCAGCGCTACTAATCCGGATACGCAGTATTTT
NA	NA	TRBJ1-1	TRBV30	CAWEANTEAFF	TGTGCCTGGGAAGCGAACACTGAAGCTTTCTTT
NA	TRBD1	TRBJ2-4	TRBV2	CASSGDRYKNIQYF	TGTGCCAGCAGTGGGGACAGGTACAAAAACATTCAGTACTTC
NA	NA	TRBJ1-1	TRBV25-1	CASSRNTEAFF	TGTGCCAGCAGTCGGAACACTGAAGCTTTCTTT
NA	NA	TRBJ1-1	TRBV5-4	CASSFLRGGLNTEAFF	TGTGCCAGCAGCTTTCTCCGTGGGGGGTTGAACACTGAAGCTTTCTTT
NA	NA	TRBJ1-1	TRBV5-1	CASRNRNTEAFF	TGCGCCAGCAGAAACAGGAACACTGAAGCTTTCTTT
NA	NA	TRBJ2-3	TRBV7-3	CASSHVGEETQYF	TGTGCCAGCAGCCATGTGGGGGAGGAAACGCAGTATTTT
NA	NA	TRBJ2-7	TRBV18	CASSPYTKREQYF	TGTGCCAGCTCACCCTACACTAAGCGCGAGCAGTACTTC
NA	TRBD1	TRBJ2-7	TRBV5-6	CASSARQGAFYEQYF	TGTGCCAGCAGCGCCCGCCAGGGGGCGTTCTACGAGCAGTACTTC
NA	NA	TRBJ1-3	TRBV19	CASSISGGSGNTIYF	TGTGCCAGTAGTATCTCCGGGGGCTCTGGAAACACCATATATTTT
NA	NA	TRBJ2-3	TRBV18	CASSRLADTQYF	TGTGCCAGCTCACGACTAGCAGATACGCAGTATTTT
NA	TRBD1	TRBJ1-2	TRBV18	CASSPLDPGTGGGYGYTF	TGTGCCAGCTCACCGTTGGATCCCGGGACAGGGGGAGGCTATGGCTACACCTTC
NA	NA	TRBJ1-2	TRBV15	CATSSLQSGNYGYTF	TGTGCCACCAGCAGTCTGCAATCAGGGAACTATGGCTACACCTTC
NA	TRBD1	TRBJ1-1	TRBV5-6	CASSSDRGLNTEAFF	TGTGCCAGCAGCTCGGACAGGGGGCTGAACACTGAAGCTTTCTTT
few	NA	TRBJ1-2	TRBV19	CASTPGGNYGYTF	TGTGCCAGTACCCCTGGGGGGAACTATGGCTACACCTTC
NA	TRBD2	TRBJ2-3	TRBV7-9	CSSSLGGTDTQYF	TGTTCCAGCAGCCTGGGGGGGACAGATACGCAGTATTTT
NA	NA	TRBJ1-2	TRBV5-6	CATRDSNYGYTF	TGTGCCACCCGGGACTCCAACTATGGCTACACCTTC
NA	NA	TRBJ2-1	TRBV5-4	CASSSGVNEQFF	TGTGCCAGCAGTTCAGGGGTCAATGAGCAGTTCTTC
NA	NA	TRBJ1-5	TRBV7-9	CASSLAGPNSNQPQHF	TGTGCCAGCAGCTTAGCGGGGCCAAATAGCAATCAGCCCCAGCATTTT
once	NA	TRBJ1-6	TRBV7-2	CASSLGRQYNSPLHF	TGTGCCAGCAGCTTAGGTAGACAGTATAATTCACCCCTCCACTTT
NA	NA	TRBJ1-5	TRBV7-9	CASSRETGHSNQPQHF	TGTGCCAGCAGCCGCGAAACAGGGCATAGCAATCAGCCCCAGCATTTT
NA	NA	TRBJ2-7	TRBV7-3	CASSTGDFPYEQYF	TGTGCCAGCAGCACCGGGGACTTTCCCTACGAGCAGTACTTC
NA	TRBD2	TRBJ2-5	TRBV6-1	CAGGDSGGSETQYF	TGTGCCGGAGGAGATAGCGGGGGTAGTGAGACCCAGTACTTC
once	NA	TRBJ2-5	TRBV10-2	CASSEFGAGMETQYF	TGCGCCAGCAGTGAGTTTGGGGCAGGGATGGAGACCCAGTACTTC
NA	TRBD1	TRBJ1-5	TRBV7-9	CSSSAETGGSNQPQHF	TGTTCCAGCAGCGCGGAAACAGGGGGTAGCAATCAGCCCCAGCATTTT
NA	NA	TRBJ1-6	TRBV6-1	CASSEEIGVSSYNSPLHF	TGTGCCAGCAGTGAAGAGATTGGTGTTAGCTCCTATAATTCACCCCTCCACTTT
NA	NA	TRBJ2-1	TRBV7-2	CASSLYGGSSSYNEQFF	TGTGCCAGCAGCTTATACGGAGGCTCGAGCTCCTACAATGAGCAGTTCTTC
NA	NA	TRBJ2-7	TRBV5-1	CASSPYRPHSYEQYF	TGCGCCAGCAGTCCGTACAGGCCCCACTCCTACGAGCAGTACTTC